The following is a T cell receptor beta chain sequence with its context. All donors were healthy HIV-negative adults lacking recent acute infections or vaccinations. Nashville, Tennessee was home to all donors, who were Caucasian adults. With ten immunoSEQ deep assay plates, unsorted PBMC DNA underwent sequencing. The table came from immunoSEQ multiplex PCR; TCRdb's copy has only in-frame clones and leaves some out. The table lists roughly 490,000 clones, around 79% of them singletons. The source of the sample is a study of shared clonotypes between healthy human individuals. Study-wide context: Aged between 18 and 49, the donors were a couple of women and three men.

There are 16 residues in the CDR3. The chain carries TRBV21-1 and TRBJ1-2; TRBD1 was called by the table and not checked on the DNA. TRBV21-1 represents a pseudogene. The sequence came from a woman in her thirties or forties in good health. Some clones in this sample may be carry-over from other donors' samples. The specimen was PBMCs. This chain's CDR3 is CASSKYRQSSDYGYTF. The DNA for the CDR3 is TGTGCCAGCAGCAAATATCGACAGTCCTCAGACTATGGCTACACCTTC.